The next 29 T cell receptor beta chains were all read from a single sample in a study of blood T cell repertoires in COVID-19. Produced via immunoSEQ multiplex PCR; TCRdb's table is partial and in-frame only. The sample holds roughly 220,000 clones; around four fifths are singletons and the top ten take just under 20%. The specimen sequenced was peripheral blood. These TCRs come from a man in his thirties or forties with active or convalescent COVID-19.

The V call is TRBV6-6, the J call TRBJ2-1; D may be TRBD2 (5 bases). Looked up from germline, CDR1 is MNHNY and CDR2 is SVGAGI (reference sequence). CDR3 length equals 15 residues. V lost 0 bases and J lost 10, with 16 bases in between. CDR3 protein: CASSYSGATSQEQFF. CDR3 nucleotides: TGTGCCAGCAGTTACTCGGGAGCGACATCCCAAGAGCAGTTCTTC.

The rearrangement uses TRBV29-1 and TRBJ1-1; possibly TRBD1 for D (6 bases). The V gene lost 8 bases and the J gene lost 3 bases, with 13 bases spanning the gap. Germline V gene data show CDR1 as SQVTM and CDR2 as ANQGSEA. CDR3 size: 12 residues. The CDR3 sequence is CSPSKGDTEAFF. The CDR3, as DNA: TGCAGCCCCTCCAAGGGGGACACTGAAGCTTTCTTT.

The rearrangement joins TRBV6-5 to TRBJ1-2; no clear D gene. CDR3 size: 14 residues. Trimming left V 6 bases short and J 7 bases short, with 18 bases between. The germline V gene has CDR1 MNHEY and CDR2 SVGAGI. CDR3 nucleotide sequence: TGTGCCAGCAGCCAACACCTCACAGAGAGTGGCTACACCTTC. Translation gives CASSQHLTESGYTF.

The CDR3 protein is CAISEGLVKYF. CDR3 nucleotide sequence: TGTGCCATCAGTGAAGGCCTAGTAAAATATTTT. The V call is TRBV10-3, the J call TRBJ2-3; D is undetermined. Per the germline V gene, CDR1 is ENHRY and CDR2 is SYGVKD. Trimming shortened V by 3 bases and J by 15 bases, and 13 bases separated the two germline ends. The CDR3 is 11 amino acids.

The CDR3 DNA follows: TGTGCCAGCAGCGTCCTACAGGGCGACGAGCAGTACTTC. It encodes CASSVLQGDEQYF. V and J are TRBV7-2 and TRBJ2-7; a possible D gene is TRBD1 (6 bases). Germline CDR1 is SGHTA and CDR2 is FQGNSA. Trimming cost V 5 bases and J 5 bases, with 13 bases left between them. The CDR3 length is 13 residues.

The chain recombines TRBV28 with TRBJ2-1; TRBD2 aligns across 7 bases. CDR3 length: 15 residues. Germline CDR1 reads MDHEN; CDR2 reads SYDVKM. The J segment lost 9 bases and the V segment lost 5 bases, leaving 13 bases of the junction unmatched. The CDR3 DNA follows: TGTGCCAGCAGTCCGGGACTACCTCAAGTCGGTGAGCAGTTCTTC. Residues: CASSPGLPQVGEQFF.

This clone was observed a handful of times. CDR3 amino acids: CASSWTSGNIQYF. The CDR3 DNA is TGTGCCAGCAGTTGGACTAGCGGAAACATTCAGTACTTC. The V and J genes are TRBV6-2 or TRBV6-3 and TRBJ2-4; 10 nucleotides align to TRBD2. CDR1 and CDR2 (germline): MNHEY, SVGEGT. V was pared by 4 bases and J by 6 bases, with 0 bases of the junction left unmatched. CDR3 length: 13 residues.

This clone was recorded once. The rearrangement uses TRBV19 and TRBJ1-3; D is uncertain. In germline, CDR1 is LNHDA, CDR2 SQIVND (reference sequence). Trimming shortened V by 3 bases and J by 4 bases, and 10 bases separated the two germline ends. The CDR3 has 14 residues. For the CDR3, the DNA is TGTGCCAGTAGTATTACAGAAAGGGGAAACACCATATATTTT. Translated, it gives CASSITERGNTIYF. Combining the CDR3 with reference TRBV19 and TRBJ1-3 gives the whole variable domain DGGITQSPKYLFRKEGQNVTLSCEQNLNHDAMYWYRQDPGQGLRLIYYSQIVNDFQKGDIAEGYSVSREKKESFPLTVTSAQKNPTAFYLCASSITERGNTIYFGEGSWLTVV.

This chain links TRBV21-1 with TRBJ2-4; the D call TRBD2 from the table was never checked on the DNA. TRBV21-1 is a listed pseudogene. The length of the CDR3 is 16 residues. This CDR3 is CASSKVGLLAKNIQYF. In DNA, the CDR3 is TGTGCCAGTAGTAAGGTGGGACTACTAGCCAAAAACATTCAGTACTTC.

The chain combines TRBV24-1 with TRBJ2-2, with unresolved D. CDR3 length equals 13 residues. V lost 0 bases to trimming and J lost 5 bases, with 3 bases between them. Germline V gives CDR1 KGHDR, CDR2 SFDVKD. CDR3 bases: TGTGCCACCAGTGATTTGCTGACCGGGGAGCTGTTTTTT. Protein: CATSDLLTGELFF.

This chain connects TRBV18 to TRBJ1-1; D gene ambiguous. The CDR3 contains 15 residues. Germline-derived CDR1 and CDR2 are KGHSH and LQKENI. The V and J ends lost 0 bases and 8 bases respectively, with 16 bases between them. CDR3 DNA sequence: TGTGCCAGCTCACCACCTTCAAGGACTGGAGGAGAAGCTTTCTTT. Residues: CASSPPSRTGGEAFF. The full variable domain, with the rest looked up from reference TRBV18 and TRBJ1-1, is NAGVMQNPRHLVRRRGQEARLRCSPMKGHSHVYWYRQLPEEGLKFMVYLQKENIIDESGMPKERFSAEFPKEGPSILRIQQVVRGDSAAYFCASSPPSRTGGEAFFGQGTRLTVV.

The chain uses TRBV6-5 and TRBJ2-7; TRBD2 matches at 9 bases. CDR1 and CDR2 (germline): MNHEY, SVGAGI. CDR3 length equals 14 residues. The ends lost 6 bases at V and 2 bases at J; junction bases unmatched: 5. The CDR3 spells CASRSGRHAYEQYF. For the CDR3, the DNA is TGTGCCAGCAGGAGCGGGAGGCATGCCTACGAGCAGTACTTC.

In DNA, the CDR3 is TGCAGCGTATCCCACAGGGGGGCGTCAGATACGCAGTATTTT. This gives the protein CSVSHRGASDTQYF. The chain joins TRBV29-1 to TRBJ2-3; 8 bases align to TRBD1. The CDR3 has 14 amino acids. Germline-derived CDR1 and CDR2 are SQVTM and ANQGSEA. Trimming took 6 bases from V and 4 from J; bases not matched to a gene: 9.

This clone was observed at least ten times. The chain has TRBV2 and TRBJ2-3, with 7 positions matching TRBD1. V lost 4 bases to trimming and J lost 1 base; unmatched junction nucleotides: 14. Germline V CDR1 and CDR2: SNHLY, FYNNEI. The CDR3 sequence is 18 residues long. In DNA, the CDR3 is TGTGCCAGCAGTGTCGACAGGGAGAGGATGGGAGGCACAGATACGCAGTATTTT. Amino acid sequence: CASSVDRERMGGTDTQYF.

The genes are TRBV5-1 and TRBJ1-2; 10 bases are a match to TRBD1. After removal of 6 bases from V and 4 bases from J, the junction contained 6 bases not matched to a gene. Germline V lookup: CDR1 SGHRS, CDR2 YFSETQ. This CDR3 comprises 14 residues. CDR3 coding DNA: TGCGCCAGCACCCTGACAGGGGGCGGCTATGGCTACACCTTC. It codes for CASTLTGGGYGYTF.

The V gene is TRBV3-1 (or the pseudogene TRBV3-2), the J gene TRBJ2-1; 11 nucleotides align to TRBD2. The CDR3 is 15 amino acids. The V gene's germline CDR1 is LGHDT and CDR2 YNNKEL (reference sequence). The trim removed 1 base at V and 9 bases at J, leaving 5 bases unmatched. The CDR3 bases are TGTGCCAGCAGCCAAGGTAGCGGGGGGGCTGGTGAGCAGTTCTTC. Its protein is CASSQGSGGAGEQFF.

The CDR3 DNA reads as TGTGCCAGCAGCCTGGGGACTAGCGGGAGGGGGACCTACAATGAGCAGTTCTTC. Translating gives CASSLGTSGRGTYNEQFF. This chain joins TRBV5-4 and TRBJ2-1, with 16 bases that match TRBD2. CDR1 is SGHNT and CDR2 is YYREEE in the germline V gene (reference sequence). The J segment lost 2 bases and the V segment lost 4 bases, leaving 6 bases of the junction unmatched. The CDR3 is 18 amino acids.

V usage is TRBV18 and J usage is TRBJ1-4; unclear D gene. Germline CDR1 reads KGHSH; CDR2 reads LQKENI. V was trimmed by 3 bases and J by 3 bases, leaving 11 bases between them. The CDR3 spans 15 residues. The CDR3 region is CASSPLQPPNEKLFF. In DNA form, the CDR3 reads TGTGCCAGCTCACCGTTACAGCCGCCTAATGAAAAACTGTTTTTT.

CDR3 in amino acids: CAISESAGGGYTF. The CDR3 region has the DNA TGTGCCATCAGTGAGTCGGCAGGGGGAGGCTACACCTTC. The rearrangement uses TRBV10-3 and TRBJ1-2, with 7 bases lining up with TRBD1. This CDR3 comprises 13 residues. CDR1 is ENHRY, CDR2 SYGVKD, per germline. V dropped 0 bases and J dropped 8; count of bases not matched to a gene: 3.

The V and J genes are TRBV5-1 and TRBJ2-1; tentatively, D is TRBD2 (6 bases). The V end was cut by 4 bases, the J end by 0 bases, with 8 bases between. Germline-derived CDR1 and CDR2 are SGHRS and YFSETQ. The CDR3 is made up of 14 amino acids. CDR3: CASSGGLSYNEQFF. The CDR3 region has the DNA TGCGCCAGCAGCGGGGGACTCTCCTACAATGAGCAGTTCTTC.

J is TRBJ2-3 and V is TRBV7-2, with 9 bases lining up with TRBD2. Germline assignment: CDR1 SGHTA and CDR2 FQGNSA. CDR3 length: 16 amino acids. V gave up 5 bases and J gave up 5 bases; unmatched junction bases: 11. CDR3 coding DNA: TGTGCCAGCAGCGTTAGGGCTAGCGGGGCCCAAGATACGCAGTATTTT. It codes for CASSVRASGAQDTQYF.

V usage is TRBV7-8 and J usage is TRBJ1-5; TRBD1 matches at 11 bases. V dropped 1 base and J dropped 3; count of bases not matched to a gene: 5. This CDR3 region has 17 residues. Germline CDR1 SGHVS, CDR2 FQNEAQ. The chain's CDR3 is CASSLGQDRGPNQPQHF. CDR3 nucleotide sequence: TGTGCCAGCAGCTTAGGGCAGGACAGGGGGCCCAATCAGCCCCAGCATTTT. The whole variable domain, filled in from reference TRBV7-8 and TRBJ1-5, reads GAGVSQSPRYKVAKRGQDVALRCDPISGHVSLFWYQQALGQGPEFLTYFQNEAQLDKSGLPSDRFFAERPEGSVSTLKIQRTQQEDSAVYLCASSLGQDRGPNQPQHFGDGTRLSIL.

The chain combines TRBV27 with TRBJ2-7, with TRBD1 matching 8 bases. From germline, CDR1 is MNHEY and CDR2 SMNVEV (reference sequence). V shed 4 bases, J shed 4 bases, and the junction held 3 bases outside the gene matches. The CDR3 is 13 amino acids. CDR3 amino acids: CASSYRDRYEQYF. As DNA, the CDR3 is TGTGCCAGCAGTTACCGGGACAGGTACGAGCAGTACTTC.

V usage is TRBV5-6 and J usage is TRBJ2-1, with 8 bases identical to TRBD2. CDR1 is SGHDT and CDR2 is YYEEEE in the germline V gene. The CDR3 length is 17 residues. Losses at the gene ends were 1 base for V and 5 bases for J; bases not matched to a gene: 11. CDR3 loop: CASSLLAGGNINNEQFF. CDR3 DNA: TGTGCCAGCAGCTTGCTCGCGGGGGGCAACATAAACAATGAGCAGTTCTTC.

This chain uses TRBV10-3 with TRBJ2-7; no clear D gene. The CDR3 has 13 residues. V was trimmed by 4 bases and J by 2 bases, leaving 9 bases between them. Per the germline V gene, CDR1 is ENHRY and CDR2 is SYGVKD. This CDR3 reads CAISGQDTYEQYF. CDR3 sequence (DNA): TGTGCCATCAGTGGACAAGACACCTACGAGCAGTACTTC.

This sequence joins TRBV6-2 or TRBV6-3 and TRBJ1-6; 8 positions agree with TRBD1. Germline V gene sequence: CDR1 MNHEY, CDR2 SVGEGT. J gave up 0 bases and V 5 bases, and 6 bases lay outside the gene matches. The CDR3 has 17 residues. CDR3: CASSPRTGNSYNSPLHF. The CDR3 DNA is TGTGCCAGCAGTCCCCGGACAGGGAACTCCTATAATTCACCCCTCCACTTT.

The CDR3 is CASSKIPGTGVPDTQYF. Written as DNA, the CDR3 is TGCGCCAGCAGCAAGATCCCCGGGACAGGGGTCCCAGATACGCAGTATTTT. This chain links TRBV4-1 with TRBJ2-3; 10 bases are a match to TRBD1. The CDR3 is 17 residues long. Germline V gene lookup returns CDR1 MGHRA and CDR2 YSYEKL. V shed 5 bases, J shed 4 bases, and the junction held 12 bases outside the gene matches.

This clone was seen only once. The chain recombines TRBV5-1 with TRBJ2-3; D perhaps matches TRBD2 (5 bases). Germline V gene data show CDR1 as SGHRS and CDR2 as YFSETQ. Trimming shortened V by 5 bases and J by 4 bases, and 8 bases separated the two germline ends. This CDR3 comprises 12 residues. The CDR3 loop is CASREVSDTQYF. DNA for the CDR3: TGCGCCAGCAGGGAGGTATCAGATACGCAGTATTTT.

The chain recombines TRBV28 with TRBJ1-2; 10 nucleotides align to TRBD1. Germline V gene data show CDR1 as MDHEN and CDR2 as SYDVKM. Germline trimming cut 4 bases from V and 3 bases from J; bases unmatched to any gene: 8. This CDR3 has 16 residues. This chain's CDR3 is CASSSDRGRWDYGYTF. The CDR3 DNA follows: TGTGCCAGCAGTTCCGACAGGGGGCGCTGGGACTATGGCTACACCTTC.